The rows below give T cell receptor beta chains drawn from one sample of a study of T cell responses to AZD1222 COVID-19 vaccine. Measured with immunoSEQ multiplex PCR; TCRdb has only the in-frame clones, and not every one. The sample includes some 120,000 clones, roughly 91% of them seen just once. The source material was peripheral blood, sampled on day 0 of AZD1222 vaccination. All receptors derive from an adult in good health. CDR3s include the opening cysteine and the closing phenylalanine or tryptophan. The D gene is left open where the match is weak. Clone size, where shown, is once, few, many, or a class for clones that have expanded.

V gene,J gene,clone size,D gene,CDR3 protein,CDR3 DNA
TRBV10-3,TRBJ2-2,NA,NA,CAISEPRQVRTGELFF,TGTGCCATCAGTGAGCCACGACAGGTCCGGACCGGGGAGCTGTTTTTT
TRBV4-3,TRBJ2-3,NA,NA,CASSQDWQTDTQYF,TGCGCCAGCAGCCAAGATTGGCAGACAGATACGCAGTATTTT
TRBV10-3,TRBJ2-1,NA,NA,CAISESLGEQFF,TGTGCCATCAGTGAGTCACTAGGAGAGCAGTTCTTC
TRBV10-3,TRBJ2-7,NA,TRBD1,CAISESGQGGEQYF,TGTGCCATCAGTGAGTCGGGACAGGGGGGCGAGCAGTACTTC
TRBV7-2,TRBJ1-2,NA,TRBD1,CASSLDTGGNGGYTF,TGTGCCAGCAGCTTAGATACAGGGGGAAACGGTGGCTACACCTTC
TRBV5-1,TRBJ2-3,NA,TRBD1,CASSLGQGSQDTQYF,TGCGCCAGCAGCTTGGGACAGGGGTCGCAAGATACGCAGTATTTT
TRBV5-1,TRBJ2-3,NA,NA,CASSLGGDGADTQYF,TGCGCCAGCAGCTTGGGAGGGGATGGCGCAGATACGCAGTATTTT
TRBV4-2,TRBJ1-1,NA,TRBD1,CASSQGQGNTEAFF,TGTGCCAGCAGCCAGGGACAGGGGAACACTGAAGCTTTCTTT
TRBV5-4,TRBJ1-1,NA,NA,CASSWAPGGTEAFF,TGTGCCAGCAGCTGGGCCCCGGGGGGAACTGAAGCTTTCTTT
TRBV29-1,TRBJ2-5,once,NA,CSVEYQQETQYF,TGCAGCGTTGAGTACCAGCAAGAGACCCAGTACTTC
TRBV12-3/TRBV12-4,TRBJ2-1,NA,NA,CASSFHQGEQFF,TGTGCCAGCAGTTTCCACCAGGGTGAGCAGTTCTTC
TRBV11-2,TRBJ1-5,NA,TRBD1,CASSALTGTGSNQPQHF,TGTGCCAGCAGCGCTCTAACCGGGACAGGGAGCAATCAGCCCCAGCATTTT
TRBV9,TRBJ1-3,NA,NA,CASSVLAEPNTIYF,TGTGCCAGCAGCGTGTTGGCAGAACCAAACACCATATATTTT
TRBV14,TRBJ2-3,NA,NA,CASSQTLIDTDTQYF,TGTGCCAGCAGCCAGACCCTTATTGACACAGATACGCAGTATTTT
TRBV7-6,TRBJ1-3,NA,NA,CASSLSAGESSGNTIYF,TGTGCCAGCAGCTTAAGTGCGGGGGAGAGCTCTGGAAACACCATATATTTT
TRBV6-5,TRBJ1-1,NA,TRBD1,CATMGQSIIGAFF,TGTGCCACGATGGGACAGAGCATAATCGGAGCTTTCTTT
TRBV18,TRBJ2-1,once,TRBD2,CASSPTSGDNEQFF,TGTGCCAGCTCACCGACTAGCGGGGACAATGAGCAGTTCTTC